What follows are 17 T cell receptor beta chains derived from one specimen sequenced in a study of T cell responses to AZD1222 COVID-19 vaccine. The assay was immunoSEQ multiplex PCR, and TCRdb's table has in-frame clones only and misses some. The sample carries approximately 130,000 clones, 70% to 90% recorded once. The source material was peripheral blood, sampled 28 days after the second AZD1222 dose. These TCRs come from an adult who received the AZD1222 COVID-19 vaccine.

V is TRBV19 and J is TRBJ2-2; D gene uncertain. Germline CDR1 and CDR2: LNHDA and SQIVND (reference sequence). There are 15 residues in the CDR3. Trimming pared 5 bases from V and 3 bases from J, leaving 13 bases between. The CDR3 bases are TGTGCCAGTAGTCTAAAAGGGTTCTACACCGGGGAGCTGTTTTTT. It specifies CASSLKGFYTGELFF.

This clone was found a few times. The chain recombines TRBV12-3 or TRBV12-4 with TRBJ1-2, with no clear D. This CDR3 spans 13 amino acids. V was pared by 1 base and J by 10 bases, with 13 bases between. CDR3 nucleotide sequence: TGTGCCAGCAGTTTAGGCGGAGAGGTTGCCTACACCTTC. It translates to CASSLGGEVAYTF.

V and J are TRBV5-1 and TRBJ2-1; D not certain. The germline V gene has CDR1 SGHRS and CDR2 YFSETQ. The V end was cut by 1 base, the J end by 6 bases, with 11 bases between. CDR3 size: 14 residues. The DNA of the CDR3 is TGCGCCAGCAGCTTGATAGGGTCGGCCAATGAGCAGTTCTTC. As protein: CASSLIGSANEQFF.

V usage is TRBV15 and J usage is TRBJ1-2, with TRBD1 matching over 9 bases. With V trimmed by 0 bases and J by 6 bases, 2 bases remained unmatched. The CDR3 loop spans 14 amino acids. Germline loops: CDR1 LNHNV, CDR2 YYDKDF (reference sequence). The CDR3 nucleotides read TGTGCCACCAGCAGAGAGGACAGGGGAGATGGCTACACCTTC. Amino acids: CATSREDRGDGYTF.

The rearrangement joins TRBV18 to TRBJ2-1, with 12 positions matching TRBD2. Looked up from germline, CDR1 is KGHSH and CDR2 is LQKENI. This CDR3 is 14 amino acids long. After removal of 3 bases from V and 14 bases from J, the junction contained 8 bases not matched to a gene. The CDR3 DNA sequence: TGTGCCAGCTCACCCGGGCTAGCGGGGGGGCATAAGTTCTTC. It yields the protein CASSPGLAGGHKFF.

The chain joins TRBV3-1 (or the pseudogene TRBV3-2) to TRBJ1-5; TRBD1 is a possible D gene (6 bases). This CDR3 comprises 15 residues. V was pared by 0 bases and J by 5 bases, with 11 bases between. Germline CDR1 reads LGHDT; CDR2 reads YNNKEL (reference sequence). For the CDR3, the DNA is TGTGCCAGCAGCCAAGATGGGGGGGCAGATCAGCCCCAGCATTTT. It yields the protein CASSQDGGADQPQHF.

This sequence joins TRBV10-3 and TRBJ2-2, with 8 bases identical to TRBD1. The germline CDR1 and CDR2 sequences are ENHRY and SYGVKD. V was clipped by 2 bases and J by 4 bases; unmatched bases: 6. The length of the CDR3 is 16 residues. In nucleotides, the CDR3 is TGTGCCATCAGTGAGACCGGACAGGGTTCCACCGGGGAGCTGTTTTTT. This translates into CAISETGQGSTGELFF.

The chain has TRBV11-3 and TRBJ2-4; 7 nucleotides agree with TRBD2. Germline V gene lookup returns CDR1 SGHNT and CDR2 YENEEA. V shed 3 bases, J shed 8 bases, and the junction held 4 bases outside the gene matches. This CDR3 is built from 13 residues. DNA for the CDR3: TGTGCCAGCAGCTTGGGCGGGAGCGACATTCAGTACTTC. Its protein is CASSLGGSDIQYF.

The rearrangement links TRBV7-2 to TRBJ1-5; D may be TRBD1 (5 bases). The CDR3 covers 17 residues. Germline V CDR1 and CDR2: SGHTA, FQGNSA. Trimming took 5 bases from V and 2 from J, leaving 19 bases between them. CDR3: CASSPPQGLGGNQPQHF. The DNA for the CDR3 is TGTGCCAGCAGCCCCCCCCAGGGATTAGGGGGCAATCAGCCCCAGCATTTT.

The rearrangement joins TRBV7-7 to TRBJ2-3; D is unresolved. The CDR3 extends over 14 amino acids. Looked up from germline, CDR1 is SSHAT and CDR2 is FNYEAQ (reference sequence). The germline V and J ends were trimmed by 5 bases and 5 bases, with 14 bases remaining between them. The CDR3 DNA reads TGTGCCAGCAGCCCACCCGGACGCGAAGATACGCAGTATTTT. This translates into CASSPPGREDTQYF.

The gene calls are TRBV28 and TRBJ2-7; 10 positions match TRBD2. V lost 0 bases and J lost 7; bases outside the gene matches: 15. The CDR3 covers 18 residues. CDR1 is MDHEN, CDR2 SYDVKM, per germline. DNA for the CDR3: TGTGCCAGCAGTTTATGGTCCTCCGGGACTAGCGCAAGTAGGGAGCAGTACTTC. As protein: CASSLWSSGTSASREQYF.

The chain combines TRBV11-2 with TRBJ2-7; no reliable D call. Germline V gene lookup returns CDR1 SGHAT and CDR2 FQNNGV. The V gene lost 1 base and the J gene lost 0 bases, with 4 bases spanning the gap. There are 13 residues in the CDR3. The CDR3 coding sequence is TGTGCCAGCAGCTTAGGGTACTCCTACGAGCAGTACTTC. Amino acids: CASSLGYSYEQYF.

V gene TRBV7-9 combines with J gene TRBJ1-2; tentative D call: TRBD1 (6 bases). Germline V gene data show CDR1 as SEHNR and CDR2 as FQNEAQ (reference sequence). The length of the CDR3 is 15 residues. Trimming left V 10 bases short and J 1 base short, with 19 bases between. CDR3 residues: CATPRGRPLNYGYTF. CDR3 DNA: TGTGCCACCCCCAGGGGCCGGCCACTTAACTATGGCTACACCTTC.

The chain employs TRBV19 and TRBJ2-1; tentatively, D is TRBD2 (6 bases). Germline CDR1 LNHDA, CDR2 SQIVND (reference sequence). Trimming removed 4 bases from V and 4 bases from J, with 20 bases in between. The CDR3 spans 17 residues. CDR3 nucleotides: TGTGCCAGTAGTACAGGTGGTGGGGGGAGGAGATACAATGAGCAGTTCTTC. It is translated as CASSTGGGGRRYNEQFF.

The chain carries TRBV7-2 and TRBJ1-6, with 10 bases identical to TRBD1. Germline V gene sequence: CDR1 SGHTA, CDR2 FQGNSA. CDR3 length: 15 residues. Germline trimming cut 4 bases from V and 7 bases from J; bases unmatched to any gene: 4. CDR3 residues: CASSWTGGGNSPLHF. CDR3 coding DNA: TGTGCCAGCAGCTGGACAGGGGGAGGGAATTCACCCCTCCACTTT.

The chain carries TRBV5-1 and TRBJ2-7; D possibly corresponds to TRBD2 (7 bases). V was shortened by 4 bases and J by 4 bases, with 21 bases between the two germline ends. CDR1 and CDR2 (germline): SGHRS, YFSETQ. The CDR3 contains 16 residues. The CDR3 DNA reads TGCGCCAGCAGCCTGGGAGGGGGGACCGATACATACGAGCAGTACTTC. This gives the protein CASSLGGGTDTYEQYF.

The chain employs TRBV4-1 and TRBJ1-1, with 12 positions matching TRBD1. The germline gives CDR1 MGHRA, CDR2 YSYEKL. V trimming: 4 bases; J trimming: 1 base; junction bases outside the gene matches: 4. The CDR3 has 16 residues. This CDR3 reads CASSRGTGGPNTEAFF. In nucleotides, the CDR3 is TGCGCCAGCAGCCGTGGGACAGGGGGCCCGAACACTGAAGCTTTCTTT.